Listed below are T cell receptor beta chains from one sample, sequenced in a study of Ad26.COV2.S vaccination and SARS-CoV-2 variants. TCRdb's table, derived via immunoSEQ multiplex PCR, lists solely in-frame clones and lacks some. Of 400,000 to 450,000 clones listed, 80% to 95% are singletons. Sequencing used peripheral blood, obtained in a trial of Ad26.COV2.S vaccine versus placebo. The receptors were sampled from a person between 18 and 65 years old who received the Ad26.COV2.S COVID-19 vaccine or a placebo. Both conserved end residues are part of each CDR3. The D gene is left open where the match is weak. Clone size is given for some rows only: seen once, a few or many times, or a class if the clone is expanded.

-	TRBV7-9	TRBJ1-4	-	CASSSKVGDSDEKLFF	TGTGCCAGCAGCTCCAAGGTGGGGGACTCAGATGAAAAACTGTTTTTT
-	TRBV19	TRBJ1-5	-	CASRTTGISNQPQHF	TGTGCCAGTAGGACAACAGGTATTAGCAATCAGCCCCAGCATTTT
-	TRBV9	TRBJ1-1	-	CASGEGFGTEAFF	TGTGCCAGCGGAGAAGGGTTTGGCACTGAAGCTTTCTTT
-	TRBV19	TRBJ2-2	-	CASRPIPAGELFF	TGTGCCAGTAGGCCAATTCCGGCCGGGGAGCTGTTTTTT
-	TRBV12-3/TRBV12-4	TRBJ2-1	-	CASSLNNEQFF	TGTGCCAGCAGTTTGAACAATGAGCAGTTCTTC
-	TRBV9	TRBJ2-5	-	CASSAPGRETQYF	TGTGCCAGCAGCGCCCCTGGGAGAGAGACCCAGTACTTC
-	TRBV19	TRBJ2-1	-	CASSPTANEQFF	TGTGCCAGTAGTCCGACTGCAAATGAGCAGTTCTTC
-	TRBV23-1	TRBJ2-3	-	CASRRSDTQYF	TGCGCCAGCAGACGGTCAGATACGCAGTATTTT
few	TRBV2	TRBJ2-7	TRBD2	CASSETGTSGYEQYF	TGTGCCAGCAGTGAAACCGGGACTAGTGGGTACGAGCAGTACTTC
-	TRBV18	TRBJ1-4	-	CASSPLSEKLFF	TGTGCCAGCTCACCGCTTTCGGAAAAACTGTTTTTT